A selection of T cell receptor beta chains follows, all from one sample in a study of neurological immune-mediated disorders. TCRdb itself ran the 5' RACE reads through MiXCR, one entry per CDR3 protein. The sample lists about 58,000 distinct CDR3 sequences, under 2.5% seen once, with about 3% in the top ten. What was sequenced was PBMCs. Receptors originate from a man aged 45-65 years with multiple sclerosis. Both conserved end residues are part of each CDR3. Each record gives: CDR3 length, V gene, CDR3 protein.

14 TRBV28 CASSLFDREVEAFF
15 TRBV12-3/TRBV12-4 CASSFHAALNTEAFF
14 TRBV3-1 CANSGSRGPYEQYF
15 TRBV7-7 CASSPRWGNQETQYF
15 TRBV20-1 CSARDSSRDNSPLHF
14 TRBV4-1 CASSQDVDGLGQYF
16 TRBV3-1 CASSQASGHPYNEQFF
12 TRBV27 CASGRDTGELFF
14 TRBV7-9 CASSLRTSNTEAFF
15 TRBV4-3 CASSQNLGPGDTQYF
13 TRBV2 CASGGSSYNEQFF
13 TRBV20-1 CSAEKGENQPQHF
16 TRBV10-3 CAISEVGAGFTDTQYF
14 TRBV6-5 CASSYSSGSRGYTF
13 TRBV10-3 CATTEGQQETQYF
14 TRBV9 CASSRGHSTGELFF
14 TRBV28 CASRITGGNQPQHF
13 TRBV20-1 CSARGLGMETQYF
14 TRBV15 CATSSRQTTYGYTF
14 TRBV4-3 CASSHGAGQETQYF
15 TRBV20-1 CSARDRVLAADTQYF
12 TRBV5-1 CASSAHNEKLFF
13 TRBV20-1 CSVRTGGNYGYTF
14 TRBV15 CATSRAWTEETQYF
13 TRBV4-3 CASSQGGNGELFF
15 TRBV9 CASSAGTSSKETQYF
13 TRBV20-1 CSASKGVDQPQHF
13 TRBV12-3/TRBV12-4 CASTISGARHAFF
14 TRBV12-3/TRBV12-4 CASRTQGTRSPLHF
16 TRBV29-1 CSVEGGAVRPGDTQYF
15 TRBV20-1 CSAPNNGISNQPQHF
15 TRBV5-1 CASSRGTPYTGELFF
14 TRBV20-1 CSVEDRRNSYEQYF
15 TRBV15 CATSRDRGTYYGYTF
14 TRBV27 CASSQPGRYNEQYF
14 TRBV6-2/TRBV6-3 CASGLAGGSYEQYF
15 TRBV5-1 CASRLAGGPLYTQYF
15 TRBV9 CASSVTGGLSDTQYF
15 TRBV5-1 CASKPSGAPQEGYTF
13 TRBV7-2 CASSFIQNEKLFF
15 TRBV5-1 CASSPGQGKSGELFF
14 TRBV30 CAWTRGLGHGELFF
14 TRBV7-6 CASRRTGVTGELFF
13 TRBV6-1 CASRGDGPYEQYF
11 TRBV6-2/TRBV6-3 CASSYRDEQYF
14 TRBV7-9 CASSLALGLDGYTF
15 TRBV4-3 CASSQDAAGADGYTF
16 TRBV7-2 CASSLAGGTGTDTQYF
14 TRBV9 CASSVAMTNTEAFF
14 TRBV2 CASSVRGTYNEQFF
12 TRBV6-6 CASSYPLDEQFF
16 TRBV10-3 CAISATHDRANYGYTF
16 TRBV29-1 CSVVLGQGMAKNIQYF
14 TRBV14 CASSPLAGTNEQFF
15 TRBV6-2/TRBV6-3 CASSWGSGSKNIQYF